This TCR beta chain was profiled in a study of PD-1 blockade in mismatch repair-deficient tumors. The CDR3 runs to 17 residues. V was pared by 4 bases and J by 5 bases, with 11 bases of the junction left unmatched. The germline V gene has CDR1 MDHEN and CDR2 SYDVKM. Sequenced by immunoSEQ multiplex PCR; TCRdb stores in-frame clones only, minus some. Of 30,000 to 45,000 clones listed, roughly 83% were seen once; the top ten hold around 1%. Three pembrolizumab responders had their TCRs sequenced. This TCR was recovered from an adult with mismatch repair-deficient cancer. The chain combines TRBV28 with TRBJ1-1; 12 bases map to TRBD1. The input for sequencing was PBMCs, taken about 38 weeks after starting pembrolizumab. The CDR3 sequence: CASSSSPGQGATTEAFF. The CDR3 bases are TGTGCCAGCAGTTCCTCCCCGGGACAGGGGGCGACGACTGAAGCTTTCTTT.